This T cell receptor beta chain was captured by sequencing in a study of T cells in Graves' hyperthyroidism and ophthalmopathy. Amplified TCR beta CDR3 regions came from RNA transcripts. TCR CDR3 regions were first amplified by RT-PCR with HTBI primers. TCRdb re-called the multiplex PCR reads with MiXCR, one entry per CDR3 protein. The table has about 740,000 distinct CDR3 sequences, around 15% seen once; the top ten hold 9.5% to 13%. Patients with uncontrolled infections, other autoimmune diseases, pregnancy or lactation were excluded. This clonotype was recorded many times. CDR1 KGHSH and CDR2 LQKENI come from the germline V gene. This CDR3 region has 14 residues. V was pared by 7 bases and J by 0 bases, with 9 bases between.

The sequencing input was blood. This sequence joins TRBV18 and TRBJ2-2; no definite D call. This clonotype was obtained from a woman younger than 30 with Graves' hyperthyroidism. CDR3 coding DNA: TGTGCCAGCTGTCGGCAGCCGAACACCGGGGAGCTGTTTTTT. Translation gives CASCRQPNTGELFF.